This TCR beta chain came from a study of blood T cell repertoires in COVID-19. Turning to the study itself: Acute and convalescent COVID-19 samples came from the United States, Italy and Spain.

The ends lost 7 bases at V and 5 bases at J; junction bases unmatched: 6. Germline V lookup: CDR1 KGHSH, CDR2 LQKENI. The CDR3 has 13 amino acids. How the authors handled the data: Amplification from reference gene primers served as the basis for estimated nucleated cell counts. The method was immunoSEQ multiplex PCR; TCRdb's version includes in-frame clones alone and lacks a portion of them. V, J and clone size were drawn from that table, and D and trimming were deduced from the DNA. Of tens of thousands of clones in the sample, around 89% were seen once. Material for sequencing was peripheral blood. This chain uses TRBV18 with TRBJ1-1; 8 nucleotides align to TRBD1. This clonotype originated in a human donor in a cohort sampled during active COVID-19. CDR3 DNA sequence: TGTGCCAGCTTGCCACGGACAGGGACTGAAGCTTTCTTT. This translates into CASLPRTGTEAFF.